This passage covers 24 T cell receptor beta chains from one sample sequenced in a study of T cell clones after liver transplantation. The data were produced by immunoSEQ multiplex PCR, yet TCRdb's version contains in-frame clones alone and is incomplete. The sample shows roughly 120,000 clones, about nine tenths of them seen only once. Sequences were derived from CD4+ T cells from blood, sampled 12 months after liver transplant. Source of these receptors: a human patient who received a liver transplant. Part of the T cells may come from the graft donor.

The rearrangement uses TRBV7-3 and TRBJ2-3; D may be TRBD2 (6 bases). CDR3 length equals 15 residues. V was trimmed by 0 bases and J by 4 bases, leaving 11 bases between them. The V gene's germline CDR1 is SGHTA and CDR2 FQGTGA. CDR3 sequence (DNA): TGTGCCAGCAGCTTAACGGCGGCTAGCGCAGATACGCAGTATTTT. Amino acids: CASSLTAASADTQYF.

V gene TRBV27 combines with J gene TRBJ2-1; 8 bases are shared with TRBD1. This CDR3 has 14 residues. The V gene end was trimmed by 2 bases and the J gene end by 3 bases; junction bases not matched to a gene: 0. Germline V lookup: CDR1 MNHEY, CDR2 SMNVEV (reference sequence). CDR3 coding DNA: TGTGCCAGCAGTTTAGGACAGGGCTACAATGAGCAGTTCTTC. This codes for CASSLGQGYNEQFF.

The V and J genes are TRBV5-1 and TRBJ2-3; 14 bases fit TRBD2. V lost 3 bases, J lost 0 bases, and 9 bases stayed unmatched. The CDR3 sequence is 19 residues long. Germline loops: CDR1 SGHRS, CDR2 YFSETQ. The CDR3 bases are TGCGCCAGCAGCTCCGGACTAGCGGGGGGCGCGTTCAGCACAGATACGCAGTATTTT. Translated, it gives CASSSGLAGGAFSTDTQYF.

The chain employs TRBV19 and TRBJ2-1; TRBD2 is a possible D gene (6 bases). The germline V gene encodes CDR1 LNHDA and CDR2 SQIVND (reference sequence). This CDR3 has 13 amino acids. The V end lost 7 bases, the J end lost 4 bases, and 11 bases lay between the germline ends. CDR3 DNA sequence: TGTGCCAGTAAGGGCGGGATATACAATGAGCAGTTCTTC. Translated, it gives CASKGGIYNEQFF.

As for this clone: This specimen includes other DNA sequences encoding the same CDR3. The gene calls are TRBV5-1 and TRBJ2-1, with a weak D call TRBD2 (5 bases). The CDR3 runs 13 residues. CDR1 and CDR2 (germline): SGHRS, YFSETQ. V was cut by 6 bases and J by 0 bases, with 7 bases left in between. Written as DNA, the CDR3 is TGCGCCAGCACCCGGGACTCCTACAATGAGCAGTTCTTC. It encodes CASTRDSYNEQFF.

The chain links TRBV21-1 to TRBJ1-5. TRBV21-1 is termed a pseudogene. CDR3 length: 17 amino acids. For the CDR3, the DNA is TGTGCCAGCAGCAAAGAGCCTGCCCTTTGGACGGATCAGCCCCAGCATTTT. Residues: CASSKEPALWTDQPQHF.

The rearrangement joins TRBV10-3 to TRBJ2-7; 7 bases map to TRBD1. CDR1 is ENHRY, CDR2 SYGVKD, per germline. After removal of 4 bases from V and 4 bases from J, the junction contained 7 bases not matched to a gene. The CDR3 has 14 residues. The CDR3 DNA reads TGTGCCATCAGTGCCGACAGGGAGTCATACGAGCAGTACTTC. Translated: CAISADRESYEQYF.

This chain joins TRBV18 and TRBJ2-1; the match to TRBD2 covers 12 bases. V lost 1 base to trimming and J lost 9 bases; unmatched junction nucleotides: 4. The CDR3 length is 15 residues. Germline V gene sequence: CDR1 KGHSH, CDR2 LQKENI. CDR3: CASSPRLAGGAEQFF. In nucleotides, the CDR3 is TGTGCCAGCTCACCACGGCTAGCGGGAGGGGCTGAGCAGTTCTTC.

The CDR3 DNA follows: TGTGCCAGCTCGTTTAGCGGGAGTTCCACAGATACGCAGTATTTT. Amino acid sequence: CASSFSGSSTDTQYF. This chain connects TRBV18 to TRBJ2-3; 9 bases are shared with TRBD2. The CDR3 runs 15 residues. The J segment lost 2 bases and the V segment lost 6 bases, leaving 6 bases of the junction unmatched. The germline gives CDR1 KGHSH, CDR2 LQKENI.

This sequence joins TRBV7-3 and TRBJ2-3, with a weak D call TRBD2 (6 bases). Trimming removed 5 bases at V and 1 base at J, with 16 bases between. The CDR3 extends over 16 amino acids. CDR1 is SGHTA and CDR2 is FQGTGA in the germline V gene. CDR3 sequence: CASSVKTGVGTDTQYF. The CDR3 DNA reads TGTGCCAGCAGCGTAAAGACGGGAGTGGGCACAGATACGCAGTATTTT.

The chain employs TRBV30 and TRBJ2-5; D possibly uses TRBD1 or TRBD2 (6 bases each). Trimming left V 2 bases short and J 5 bases short, with 9 bases between. The CDR3 has 12 residues. Germline-derived CDR1 and CDR2 are GTSNPN and SVGIG (reference sequence). CDR3 residues: CAWSMGGETQYF. The CDR3 region has the DNA TGTGCCTGGAGTATGGGGGGCGAGACCCAGTACTTC.

This chain joins TRBV11-2 and TRBJ2-3; the match to TRBD2 covers 10 bases. Per the germline V gene, CDR1 is SGHAT and CDR2 is FQNNGV. CDR3 size: 18 residues. V lost 4 bases and J lost 3; bases outside the gene matches: 13. Written as DNA, the CDR3 is TGTGCCAGCAGCTCCGTTCCACGAGCGGGAGGGGGGACAGATACGCAGTATTTT. Translation: CASSSVPRAGGGTDTQYF.

The J gene is TRBJ2-1, the V gene TRBV2, with D possibly TRBD1 on 6 matching bases. This CDR3 is built from 14 residues. Trimming took off 6 bases at V and 4 bases at J, with 13 bases between the two ends. Germline CDR1 SNHLY, CDR2 FYNNEI. This CDR3 reads CASSTTGQYNEQFF. CDR3 sequence (DNA): TGTGCCAGCAGCACAACAGGACAGTACAATGAGCAGTTCTTC.

This clone was observed a handful of times. The V gene is TRBV2, the J gene TRBJ1-1; D unclear. The V end lost 2 bases, the J end lost 8 bases, and 9 bases lay between the germline ends. The CDR3 is 12 residues long. Germline loops: CDR1 SNHLY, CDR2 FYNNEI. CDR3 in amino acids: CASSENGAEAFF. In DNA, the CDR3 is TGTGCCAGCAGTGAAAACGGCGCCGAAGCTTTCTTT. Complete variable domain (other parts from reference TRBV2 and TRBJ1-1): EPEVTQTPSHQVTQMGQEVILRCVPISNHLYFYWYRQILGQKVEFLVSFYNNEISEKSEIFDDQFSVERPDGSNFTLKIRSTKLEDSAMYFCASSENGAEAFFGQGTRLTVV.

The chain employs TRBV28 and TRBJ2-3; 7 nucleotides align to TRBD2. CDR3 size: 14 residues. V was pared by 7 bases and J by 5 bases, with 9 bases of the junction left unmatched. Per the germline V gene, CDR1 is MDHEN and CDR2 is SYDVKM. CDR3 residues: CASKQAGVQDTQYF. In DNA form, the CDR3 reads TGTGCCAGCAAGCAGGCGGGAGTTCAAGATACGCAGTATTTT. Full variable domain (remainder filled in from reference TRBV28 and TRBJ2-3): DVKVTQSSRYLVKRTGEKVFLECVQDMDHENMFWYRQDPGLGLRLIYFSYDVKMKEKGDIPEGYSVSREKKERFSLILESASTNQTSMYLCASKQAGVQDTQYFGPGTRLTVL.

The chain employs TRBV7-8 and TRBJ1-2; possibly TRBD1 for D (5 bases). There are 15 residues in the CDR3. Germline values: CDR1 SGHVS, CDR2 FQNEAQ. Trimming cost V 2 bases and J 6 bases, with 16 bases left between them. The CDR3 DNA follows: TGTGCCAGCAGCTTAAAGGGAGCTCAGGGAAATGGCTACACCTTC. Its translation: CASSLKGAQGNGYTF.

The chain has TRBV5-4 and TRBJ2-7, with D hard to call. V lost 2 bases to trimming and J lost 0 bases, with 9 bases between them. Germline V gives CDR1 SGHNT, CDR2 YYREEE (reference sequence). CDR3 length: 14 residues. Here the CDR3 reads CASSFQDYSYEQYF. The CDR3 nucleotides read TGTGCCAGCAGCTTTCAGGATTACTCCTACGAGCAGTACTTC.

The rearrangement joins TRBV18 to TRBJ1-5; 8 bases map to TRBD1. CDR1 is KGHSH and CDR2 is LQKENI in the germline V gene. J lost 8 bases, V lost 4 bases, and 7 bases had no gene match. The CDR3 is 14 residues long. DNA for the CDR3: TGTGCCAGCTCACTTCAGGGGGCCAGCAAGCCCCAGCATTTT. This gives the protein CASSLQGASKPQHF.

DNA for the CDR3: TGTGCCAGCTCACCAGGAGAGGGGAGCTCTGGGGCCAACGTCCTGACTTTC. It yields the protein CASSPGEGSSGANVLTF. The rearrangement joins TRBV18 to TRBJ2-6; either TRBD1 or TRBD2 may supply D (5 bases each). The CDR3 has 17 amino acids. The germline gives CDR1 KGHSH, CDR2 LQKENI. The ends were cut back, 2 bases at V and 0 bases at J, with 11 bases in the middle.

The chain uses TRBV2 and TRBJ2-1; 11 nucleotides agree with TRBD2. CDR1 and CDR2 from the germline V gene are SNHLY and FYNNEI. The CDR3 has 15 residues. The V and J ends lost 8 bases and 5 bases, in that order; junction bases with no gene match: 8. CDR3 coding DNA: TGTGCCAGCTCCAGCGTGACTAGCGGGGACAATGAGCAGTTCTTC. It is translated as CASSSVTSGDNEQFF.

The genes are TRBV5-8 and TRBJ2-1; D ambiguous. The CDR3 runs to 13 residues. Per germline, CDR1 SGHTS and CDR2 YDEGEE. V lost 2 bases and J lost 7, with 10 bases in between. The DNA of the CDR3 is TGTGCCAGCAGCTTTACCGGACGGAATGAGCAGTTCTTC. This sequence encodes CASSFTGRNEQFF.

This clone has just one count. This chain connects TRBV29-1 to TRBJ2-5; D tentatively fits TRBD1 or TRBD2 (7 bases each). Per germline, CDR1 SQVTM and CDR2 ANQGSEA. Trimming left V 6 bases short and J 5 bases short, with 22 bases between. This CDR3 contains 15 residues. This CDR3 is CSVRGYGGGRETQYF. The CDR3, as DNA: TGCAGCGTCAGGGGGTACGGGGGAGGGCGTGAGACCCAGTACTTC.

The chain recombines TRBV5-4 with TRBJ2-7; TRBD2 agrees at 13 bases. The germline V gene has CDR1 SGHNT and CDR2 YYREEE (reference sequence). This CDR3 spans 15 amino acids. The ends lost 3 bases at V and 3 bases at J; junction bases unmatched: 3. The CDR3 is CASSSRTSGSYEQYF. The CDR3 nucleotides read TGTGCCAGCAGCTCGAGGACTAGCGGGAGCTACGAGCAGTACTTC.

DNA of the CDR3: TGTGCCAGCAGCTTAGTCCAGGGGACGTCCTTATCTCAGGGCTACACCTTC. This gives the protein CASSLVQGTSLSQGYTF. The chain combines TRBV11-2 with TRBJ1-2; a weak D match, TRBD1 (6 bases). The CDR3 covers 17 residues. From germline, CDR1 is SGHAT and CDR2 FQNNGV. Trimming took off 1 base at V and 8 bases at J, with 23 bases between the two ends.